Sequencing of this TCR beta chain was carried out in a study of identical twins. The study's findings and limits: For out-of-frame alpha sequences shared by twins, low generation probability was in excess. Conclusions leaned on cross-sectional statistical analysis and did not track the same donors over time.

TCRdb called the 5' RACE reads again in MiXCR, with one record for every CDR3 protein. The sample yields hundreds of thousands of distinct CDR3 sequences, around 20% seen once. On this clonotype: Its target is unknown.

The ends were cut back, 4 bases at V and 2 bases at J, with 12 bases in the middle. Germline lookup yields CDR1 DFQATT and CDR2 SNEGSKA (reference sequence). This CDR3 has 14 amino acids. Separately, the same data were catalogued under a study of T cells expressing NK-cell markers. Per that study: Just one sequenced donor of eight was HCMV-seronegative, while seven were seropositive.

This TCR derives from a young woman in good health. V and J are TRBV20-1 and TRBJ2-1, with D perhaps matching TRBD1 (6 bases). The sequenced material came from PBMCs. As DNA, the CDR3 is TGCAGTGCTACAGGGGACCATACCTACAATGAGCAGTTCTTC. Translation gives CSATGDHTYNEQFF.